This T cell receptor (beta chain) came from a study of blood T cell repertoires in COVID-19. The CDR3 covers 16 residues. CDR1 is LGHDT and CDR2 is YNNKEL in the germline V gene (reference sequence). The V gene end was trimmed by 0 bases and the J gene end by 1 base; junction bases not matched to a gene: 5. The table came from immunoSEQ multiplex PCR; TCRdb's copy has only in-frame clones and leaves some out. This table has some 48,000 clones, 70% to 80% appearing once. This clonotype was obtained from a woman in her forties or fifties with acute COVID-19. The chain recombines TRBV3-1 (or the pseudogene TRBV3-2) with TRBJ1-2; the match to TRBD1 covers 7 bases. The sequenced material came from PBMCs or T cells enriched from blood (not recorded which). The CDR3 DNA is TGTGCCAGCAGCCAAGATGGGACAGCTCTTAACTATGGCTACACCTTC. Amino acid sequence: CASSQDGTALNYGYTF.